In its sample, the clone carrying this T cell receptor (beta chain) was seen a few times. Its antigen is unidentified. Germline V gene data show CDR1 as MDHEN and CDR2 as SYDVKM. The trim removed 3 bases at V and 12 bases at J, leaving 8 bases unmatched. The CDR3 extends over 15 amino acids. This sample is drawn from a study of human T cells and chemical hapten exposure. Study observations and caveats: No shift was seen in TCRs above 1 in 1000 frequency with DPC sensitization.

Per the study methods: There were a median of roughly 100,000 TCRs per sample, with a range from roughly 20,000 to 690,600. Using its own MiXCR run on the RACE reads, TCRdb lists one record per CDR3 protein. Clone size and V and J calls follow TCRdb, not the original study. The sample lists some 93,000 distinct CDR3 sequences, approximately 8.2% occurring once. Time point: healthy volunteer bleed at 2 weeks. Unseparated into fractions, whole blood served as the source from which total RNA was extracted. The TCR comes from a female donor in good health. Some clones in this sample may be carry-over from other donors' samples. This sequence joins TRBV28 and TRBJ2-6; TRBD1 agrees at 10 bases. The specimen was whole blood. The CDR3 spells CASSFSGQGLSVLTF. The DNA of the CDR3 is TGTGCCAGCAGTTTTTCGGGACAGGGGCTTTCCGTCCTGACTTTC.